This T cell receptor (beta chain) originates from a study of CD8+CD57+ T cells in acquired aplastic anemia. The sequenced patients had an expansion of CD8+CD57+ cells seen by flow cytometry. Investigators profiled TCR beta VDJ and CDR3 from genomic DNA template. TCRdb re-called the reads with MiXCR, one entry per CDR3 protein. Here the sample spans some 92,000 distinct CDR3 sequences, around 70% being singletons. The CDR3 covers 17 residues. V lost 4 bases, J lost 6 bases, and 13 bases stayed unmatched. Looked up from germline, CDR1 is SGHAT and CDR2 is FQNNGV. The sample taken for sequencing was sorted CD4+, CD8+, or CD8+CD57+ T cells (not recorded which) from PBMCs. This sequence originates from a human donor with aplastic anemia. The chain links TRBV11-2 to TRBJ2-1; TRBD2 aligns across 9 bases. CDR3 sequence: CASSYPPVASGTNEQFF. As DNA, the CDR3 is TGTGCCAGCAGCTACCCCCCTGTGGCTAGCGGGACCAATGAGCAGTTCTTC.